The clone carrying this TCR beta chain was seen once. The junction differs from germline at one of its ends, possibly a read error. The record originates from a study of tumor-infiltrating lymphocytes in primary liver carcinoma. Germline CDR1 is SGHAT and CDR2 is FQNNGV. The CDR3 contains 16 residues. A primer matching the constant region was used to make TCR beta cDNA from 500 to 650 ng of total RNA. TCR beta libraries came from three nested multiplex PCR rounds using slightly modified ARM-PCR. Primers for the first two PCR rounds were TRBV1-TRBV30 forward primers and a C-beta reverse primer (approximately 10 cycles per round). TCRdb re-derived calls from the multiplex PCR reads in MiXCR, one entry per CDR3 protein. Of tens of thousands of distinct CDR3 sequences in the sample, roughly three quarters were seen once. Without any cell sorting, about 19-30 mg of bulk tissue yielded co-extracted RNA and DNA.

This receptor was obtained from a woman aged 25 to 45 with primary liver carcinoma and hepatitis B virus infection. The chain carries TRBV11-2 and TRBJ2-2; 10 nucleotides match TRBD2. The sample was liver tumor tissue from sampling region 5. Regarding subset: tumor region T5, tumor centre. The CDR3 DNA follows: TGTGCCAGCAACTCGACACATAGCGGGAGGTCCGGGGAGCTGTTGTTT. Translation: CASNSTHSGRSGELLF.